The present T cell receptor (beta chain) was sequenced within a study of T cell responses to AZD1222 COVID-19 vaccine. Study at large: Pooled in the analysis were second doses at about 4 or about 12 weeks. Study findings and constraints: Only five or six individuals given AZD1222 were seropositive at baseline.

Germline V CDR1 and CDR2: LGHNA, YNFKEQ. The V end lost 0 bases, the J end lost 3 bases, and 9 bases lay between the germline ends. This CDR3 has 15 amino acids. To note about this clone: Its cognate antigen is unknown.

TCRdb keeps only in-frame clones here, not all; method: immunoSEQ multiplex PCR. The sample contains 120,000 or so clones, around nine tenths of which appear only once. This TCR derives from an adult in good health. Sequenced here: peripheral blood, sampled on day 0 of AZD1222 vaccination. V usage is TRBV4-2 and J usage is TRBJ1-5; weak D call: TRBD1 (5 bases). As DNA, the CDR3 is TGTGCCAGCAGCCAAGATGGCAGGGCCAATCAGCCCCAGCATTTT. This encodes CASSQDGRANQPQHF.